This T cell receptor beta chain was recovered during a study of vaccination and CD4 T cells after COVID-19. Study-level background: The convalescents, six males and four females, included two who were Hispanic.

About this clonotype itself: Its specificity is not known.

Germline CDR1 is MNHEY and CDR2 is SVGAGI. This CDR3 is 15 amino acids long. V lost 4 bases and J 0 bases, leaving 12 bases between the germline ends. Study outcomes and limitations: It was observed that, in convalescent patients, a median around 87% of reactive clones arose only post-vaccination.

Sample treatment: 10-day PBMC culture with coronavirus spike peptide pools or control peptides (ViraFEST assay). The Oncomine TCR Beta short-read assay was applied to DNA of cultured CD4+ T cells. Someone extracted genomic DNA from cultured CD4+ T cells. MiXCR, applied by TCRdb to the PCR reads, yields one record per CDR3 protein. The sample records over 10,000 distinct CDR3 sequences, around half being singletons. This TCR was sampled from a human donor who had recovered from COVID-19. This chain links TRBV6-5 with TRBJ1-1, with D perhaps TRBD1 (5 bases). Sequencing was done on a sample of CD4+ T cells from blood, cultured in vitro. This chain's CDR3 is CASSLGQGLNTEAFF. The CDR3 DNA sequence: TGTGCCAGCAGTTTGGGGCAGGGCCTGAACACTGAAGCTTTCTTT.